There are many counts of the clone carrying this T cell receptor (beta chain). Antigen specificity is unknown. This entry belongs to a study of T cell repertoires in cytomegalovirus infection. Looking at the study overall: Public TCR beta signatures indicated both CMV infection and matching HLA type. Study-level findings and limits: People with CMV and the relevant HLA were identified by cumulative public TCR beta family frequency. The ex vivo response was dominated by HLA-C-restricted CMV-specific TCR beta clonotypes.

TCRdb independently ran MiXCR on the reads; one entry per CDR3 protein. The sample holds about 300,000 distinct CDR3 sequences; about 9.1% are singletons and the top ten take approximately 2.3%. The V gene's germline CDR1 is SGHNT and CDR2 YYREEE (reference sequence). The CDR3 covers 14 residues. The V gene lost 3 bases and the J gene lost 5 bases, with 12 bases spanning the gap. The genes are TRBV5-4 and TRBJ2-4; the D gene is possibly TRBD2 (6 bases). Material for sequencing was PBMCs. The sequence derives from a human donor in good health (CMV status not recorded). Some clones in this sample may be carry-over from other donors' samples. CDR3 region: CASSSGGSQNIQYF. CDR3 coding DNA: TGTGCCAGCAGCTCCGGGGGATCACAAAACATTCAGTACTTC.